This T cell receptor (beta chain) was obtained from a study of identical twins. Whole-study results and caveats: Reduced insertions were recorded for abundant cord blood beta clonotypes, with no such pattern in memory repertoires. Researchers reported weaker excess twin sharing in beta out-of-frame sequences. The study drew conclusions from cross-sectional statistical analysis, not from following the same donors.

Through template switching, a universal primer site was introduced, and the cDNA contained unique molecular identifiers. Each CDR3 protein gets one entry after TCRdb re-called the 5' RACE reads with MiXCR. The repertoire consists of more than 1.5 million distinct CDR3 sequences, with around 29% occurring once and the leading ten covering 0.25% to 0.3%. There are 15 residues in the CDR3. The germline gives CDR1 MNHNS, CDR2 SASEGT. V shed 3 bases and J shed 4 bases, with 15 bases lying between them. Comment on this clonotype: Its antigen remains unknown.

The V gene is TRBV6-1, the J gene TRBJ1-2; tentatively, D is TRBD1 (5 bases). The TCR comes from a newborn girl in good health. The source material was cord blood. In DNA form, the CDR3 reads TGTGCCAGCAGTGAGGCCCAGGGTGTTGGCTATGGCTACACCTTC. Translation: CASSEAQGVGYGYTF.